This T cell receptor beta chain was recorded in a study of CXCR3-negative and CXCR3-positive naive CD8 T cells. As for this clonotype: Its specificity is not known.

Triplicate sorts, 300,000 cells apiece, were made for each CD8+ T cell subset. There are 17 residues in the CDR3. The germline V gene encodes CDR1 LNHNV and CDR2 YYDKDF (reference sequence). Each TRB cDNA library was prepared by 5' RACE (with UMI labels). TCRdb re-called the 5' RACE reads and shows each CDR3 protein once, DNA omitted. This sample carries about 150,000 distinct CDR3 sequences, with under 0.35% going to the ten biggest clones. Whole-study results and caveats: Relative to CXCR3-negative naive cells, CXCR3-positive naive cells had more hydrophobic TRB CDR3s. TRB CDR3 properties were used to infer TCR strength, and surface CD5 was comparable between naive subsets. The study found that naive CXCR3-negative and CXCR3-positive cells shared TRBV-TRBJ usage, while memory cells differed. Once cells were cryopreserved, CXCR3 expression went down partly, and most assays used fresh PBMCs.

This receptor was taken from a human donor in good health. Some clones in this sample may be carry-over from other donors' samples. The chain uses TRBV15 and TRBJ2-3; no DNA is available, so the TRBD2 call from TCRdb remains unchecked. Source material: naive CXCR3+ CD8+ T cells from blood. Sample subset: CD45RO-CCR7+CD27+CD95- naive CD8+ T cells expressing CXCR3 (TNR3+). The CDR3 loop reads CATSRGGLAGVTDTQYF. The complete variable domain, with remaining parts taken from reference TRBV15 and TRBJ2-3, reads DAMVIQNPRYQVTQFGKPVTLSCSQTLNHNVMYWYQQKSSQAPKLLFHYYDKDFNNEADTPDNFQSRRPNTSFCFLDIRSPGLGDTAMYLCATSRGGLAGVTDTQYFGPGTRLTVL.